The source of this TCR beta chain is a study of blood T cell repertoires in COVID-19. After removal of 8 bases from V and 3 bases from J, the junction contained 13 bases not matched to a gene. The CDR3 extends over 15 amino acids. Germline assignment: CDR1 LNHDA and CDR2 SQIVND (reference sequence). The repertoire was sequenced with immunoSEQ multiplex PCR; TCRdb's copy has only in-frame clones and lacks some. The sample carries roughly 280,000 clones, less than 85% recorded once. Sequencing input: peripheral blood. The chain combines TRBV19 with TRBJ2-7; 7 bases fit TRBD2. The source of this sequence is a man between 60 and 70 years old who had recovered from COVID-19. This CDR3 is CASGLWAGDHYEQYF. Written as DNA, the CDR3 is TGTGCCAGTGGCCTCTGGGCGGGAGACCACTACGAGCAGTACTTC.